Listed here are 29 T cell receptor beta chains from one sample, sequenced in a study of CD8 T cells in Susac syndrome. An amount of RNA that ranged from about 0.45 to 1 ug was reverse transcribed with random hexamers. Each CDR3 protein gets one entry after TCRdb re-called the immunoSEQ multiplex PCR reads with MiXCR. The sample records tens of thousands of distinct CDR3 sequences, over 75% being singletons. The sequenced sample was CD8+ T cells from PBMCs. These receptors all come from a human donor with multiple sclerosis.

A single count supports this clonotype. The chain has TRBV12-3 or TRBV12-4 and TRBJ2-5; no definite D call. This CDR3 spans 15 amino acids. V was cut by 6 bases and J by 2 bases, with 16 bases left in between. DNA of the CDR3: TGTGCCAGCAGCCCCTCGTTAGGCGGTCAAGAGACCCAGTACTTC. Protein sequence: CASSPSLGGQETQYF.

V is TRBV7-9 and J is TRBJ2-1; 12 bases agree with TRBD2. The CDR3 is made up of 15 amino acids. The ends lost 3 bases at V and 8 bases at J; junction bases unmatched: 5. From germline, CDR1 is SEHNR and CDR2 FQNEAQ (reference sequence). CDR3 protein: CASSFLAGGSHEQFF. CDR3 DNA sequence: TGTGCCAGCAGCTTCCTAGCGGGGGGGTCGCATGAGCAGTTCTTC.

This clonotype was recorded only once. The CDR3, as DNA: TGTGCCAGCAGCTTAGGACGCTCTGCGGGAGGGCCCCACAATGAGCAGTTCTTC. Amino acid sequence: CASSLGRSAGGPHNEQFF. This chain links TRBV11-1 with TRBJ2-1; TRBD2 aligns across 9 bases. The CDR3 totals 18 residues. CDR1 SGHAT and CDR2 FQDESV come from the germline V gene (reference sequence). V shed 1 base, J shed 5 bases, and the junction held 12 bases outside the gene matches.

The chain recombines TRBV12-5 with TRBJ2-2, with D possibly TRBD2 on 6 matching bases. The CDR3 runs to 14 residues. The V and J ends lost 4 bases and 5 bases respectively, with 11 bases between them. Germline CDR1 reads LGHNT; CDR2 reads FRNRAP. The CDR3 DNA reads TGTGCTAGTGGTTCGGGCGGAGGGACCGGGGAGCTGTTTTTT. Its protein is CASGSGGGTGELFF. The full variable domain, in which reference TRBV12-5 and TRBJ2-2 provide the parts outside the CDR3, is DARVTQTPRHKVTEMGQEVTMRCQPILGHNTVFWYRQTMMQGLELLAYFRNRAPLDDSGMPKDRFSAEMPDATLATLKIQPSEPRDSAVYFCASGSGGGTGELFFGEGSRLTVL.

The V gene is TRBV11-1, the J gene TRBJ2-3, with TRBD2 matching 8 bases. This CDR3 is 17 amino acids long. CDR1 is SGHAT, CDR2 FQDESV, per germline (reference sequence). J was trimmed by 4 bases and V by 7 bases; bases with no gene match: 16. CDR3 amino acids: CASTLGGSGGAADTQYF. The CDR3 nucleotides read TGTGCCAGCACCCTCGGGGGTTCCGGGGGGGCTGCAGATACGCAGTATTTT.

The chain links TRBV5-1 to TRBJ2-2; D gene unclear. Germline assignment: CDR1 SGHRS and CDR2 YFSETQ. This CDR3 comprises 15 residues. The V gene lost 1 base and the J gene lost 5 bases, with 12 bases spanning the gap. The CDR3 reads CASSLNSYLTGELFF. CDR3 nucleotide sequence: TGCGCCAGCAGCTTGAACAGCTATTTGACCGGGGAGCTGTTTTTT.

The rearrangement uses TRBV20-1 and TRBJ2-7, with TRBD2 identical over 7 bases. The junction had 3 bases not matched to a gene; V was cut back by 3 bases and J by 1 base. Germline V CDR1 and CDR2: DFQATT, SNEGSKA (reference sequence). CDR3 length: 13 residues. CDR3 amino acids: CSARGGRSYEQYF. In nucleotides, the CDR3 is TGCAGTGCTAGGGGGGGGAGGTCCTACGAGCAGTACTTC.

This sequence joins TRBV6-2 or TRBV6-3 and TRBJ2-1; D perhaps matches TRBD1 (5 bases). Germline V gives CDR1 MNHEY, CDR2 SVGEGT. CDR3 size: 15 residues. With 2 bases removed from V and 2 bases from J, the gap between germline ends came to 10 bases. Written as DNA, the CDR3 is TGTGCCAGCAGTTACAAAGGGGCCGCCTACAATGAGCAGTTCTTC. Translating gives CASSYKGAAYNEQFF.

This sequence joins TRBV7-8 and TRBJ1-2, with D possibly matching TRBD1 (6 bases). This CDR3 region has 16 residues. The germline gives CDR1 SGHVS, CDR2 FQNEAQ. Trimming cost V 6 bases and J 0 bases, with 17 bases left between them. CDR3 bases: TGTGCCAGCAGTTCAGTCGCCGGGACATCTAACTATGGCTACACCTTC. This translates into CASSSVAGTSNYGYTF. Full variable domain (rest looked up from reference TRBV7-8 and TRBJ1-2): GAGVSQSPRYKVAKRGQDVALRCDPISGHVSLFWYQQALGQGPEFLTYFQNEAQLDKSGLPSDRFFAERPEGSVSTLKIQRTQQEDSAVYLCASSSVAGTSNYGYTFGSGTRLTVV.

In its sample, this clonotype was seen a few times. The chain uses TRBV4-1 and TRBJ2-1; 7 positions agree with TRBD2. CDR1 is MGHRA, CDR2 YSYEKL, per germline. CDR3 length: 14 amino acids. V was pared by 0 bases and J by 6 bases, with 2 bases of the junction left unmatched. The CDR3 region is CASSQDRTSNEQFF. The CDR3 DNA reads TGCGCCAGCAGCCAAGATAGGACTAGCAATGAGCAGTTCTTC.

This rearrangement joins TRBV3-1 to TRBJ2-2; tentatively, D is TRBD2 (5 bases). In germline, CDR1 is LGHDT, CDR2 YNNKEL (reference sequence). CDR3 size: 19 residues. The V end was cut by 1 base, the J end by 0 bases, with 18 bases between. The CDR3 sequence is CASSQARGPILTNTGELFF. CDR3 coding DNA: TGTGCCAGCAGCCAAGCAAGAGGGCCTATCCTGACGAACACCGGGGAGCTGTTTTTT.

V usage is TRBV4-1 and J usage is TRBJ2-6; TRBD1 agrees at 9 bases. Germline lookup yields CDR1 MGHRA and CDR2 YSYEKL. This CDR3 has 19 residues. The V gene end was trimmed by 4 bases and the J gene end by 7 bases; junction bases not matched to a gene: 17. CDR3 DNA sequence: TGCGCCAGCAGCCTCCTCAGTCCCGGGACAGGGTCTGCAGCCAACGTCCTGACTTTC. Its translation: CASSLLSPGTGSAANVLTF.

The chain carries TRBV5-4 and TRBJ2-5, with 11 bases lining up with TRBD2. The V gene end was trimmed by 2 bases and the J gene end by 4 bases; junction bases not matched to a gene: 4. The CDR3 covers 15 residues. The germline V gene has CDR1 SGHNT and CDR2 YYREEE (reference sequence). The CDR3 spells CASSFFSGRVETQYF. CDR3 sequence (DNA): TGTGCCAGCAGCTTCTTTAGCGGGAGGGTAGAGACCCAGTACTTC. Complete variable domain (other parts from reference TRBV5-4 and TRBJ2-5): ETGVTQSPTHLIKTRGQQVTLRCSSQSGHNTVSWYQQALGQGPQFIFQYYREEENGRGNFPPRFSGLQFPNYSSELNVNALELDDSALYLCASSFFSGRVETQYFGPGTRLLVL.

The V call is TRBV13, the J call TRBJ2-7, with 7 bases that match TRBD1. V was pared by 3 bases and J by 0 bases, with 2 bases of the junction left unmatched. Germline lookup yields CDR1 PRHDT and CDR2 FYEKMQ (reference sequence). The CDR3 runs 14 residues. CDR3 DNA sequence: TGTGCCAGCAGCTTGGACAGGAACTCCTACGAGCAGTACTTC. It is translated as CASSLDRNSYEQYF. Complete variable domain (other parts from reference TRBV13 and TRBJ2-7): AAGVIQSPRHLIKEKRETATLKCYPIPRHDTVYWYQQGPGQDPQFLISFYEKMQSDKGSIPDRFSAQQFSDYHSELNMSSLELGDSALYFCASSLDRNSYEQYFGPGTRLTVT.

The chain has TRBV28 and TRBJ2-7; D remains ambiguous. Trimming pared 2 bases from V and 0 bases from J, leaving 5 bases between. The germline CDR1 and CDR2 sequences are MDHEN and SYDVKM. The CDR3 is 13 amino acids. The CDR3 spells CASSLRNSYEQYF. The CDR3 DNA follows: TGTGCCAGCAGTTTAAGAAACTCCTACGAGCAGTACTTC.

The rearrangement uses TRBV28 and TRBJ1-2; tentative D call: TRBD1 (6 bases). The CDR3 loop spans 15 amino acids. CDR1 MDHEN and CDR2 SYDVKM come from the germline V gene. V lost 5 bases to trimming and J lost 14 bases, with 27 bases between them. The CDR3 sequence is CASSPGAVGLFGGTF. In DNA form, the CDR3 reads TGTGCCAGCAGTCCGGGGGCCGTTGGGTTGTTTGGGGGTACCTTC.

In DNA, the CDR3 is TGTGCCAGCAGTTTCGATAAGTCCGGGGCTGGTGGGACCCAGTACTTC. Translated, it gives CASSFDKSGAGGTQYF. V usage is TRBV28 and J usage is TRBJ2-5; D may be TRBD1 or TRBD2 (5 bases each). The ends were cut back, 3 bases at V and 7 bases at J, with 21 bases in the middle. Germline values: CDR1 MDHEN, CDR2 SYDVKM. The CDR3 contains 16 residues.

CDR3 region: CASSSGQRNTGELFF. CDR3 DNA: TGTGCCAGCAGCTCCGGGCAGAGGAACACCGGGGAGCTGTTTTTT. J is TRBJ2-2 and V is TRBV5-6; D remains ambiguous. Trimming shortened V by 3 bases and J by 1 base, and 10 bases separated the two germline ends. This CDR3 region has 15 residues. Germline values: CDR1 SGHDT, CDR2 YYEEEE. The whole variable domain, remainder taken from reference TRBV5-6 and TRBJ2-2, is DAGVTQSPTHLIKTRGQQVTLRCSPKSGHDTVSWYQQALGQGPQFIFQYYEEEERQRGNFPDRFSGHQFPNYSSELNVNALLLGDSALYLCASSSGQRNTGELFFGEGSRLTVL.

Points on this clonotype: An end of the junction differs from the germline gene, which may be a read error. The chain recombines TRBV7-9 with TRBJ2-2; D may match TRBD1 or TRBD2 (5 bases each). The CDR3 runs 13 residues. Germline loops: CDR1 SEHNR, CDR2 FQNEAQ (reference sequence). The CDR3 DNA follows: TGTGCCAGCAGCCCGGAGCTCATGGGGGAGCTTTTTTTT. It codes for CASSPELMGELFF. Full variable domain (outside the CDR3, taken from reference TRBV7-9 and TRBJ2-2): DTGVSQNPRHKITKRGQNVTFRCDPISEHNRLYWYRQTLGQGPEFLTYFQNEAQLEKSRLLSDRFSAERPKGSFSTLEIQRTEQGDSAMYLCASSPELMGELFFGEGSRLTVL.

The V gene is TRBV5-6, the J gene TRBJ1-1; 8 bases match TRBD1. Trimming took 1 base from V and 3 from J; bases not matched to a gene: 5. The CDR3 consists of 15 residues. The germline V gene has CDR1 SGHDT and CDR2 YYEEEE. The CDR3, as DNA: TGTGCCAGCAGCTTGAACAGGGGGTGGGACACTGAAGCTTTCTTT. Translation gives CASSLNRGWDTEAFF.

The chain is built from TRBV5-6 and TRBJ2-5, with D perhaps given as TRBD1 or TRBD2 (6 bases each). V lost 2 bases, J lost 2 bases, and 10 bases lay in between. The CDR3 spans 14 residues. Germline CDR1 is SGHDT and CDR2 is YYEEEE. The CDR3 reads CASSFGGRQETQYF. The CDR3 DNA reads as TGTGCCAGCAGCTTTGGGGGGCGTCAAGAGACCCAGTACTTC.

This clonotype has just a few counts. J is TRBJ2-1 and V is TRBV4-2, with 11 bases that match TRBD2. Germline loops: CDR1 LGHNA, CDR2 YNFKEQ. CDR3 size: 15 residues. With 3 bases clipped from V and 4 bases from J, the junction kept 2 bases outside the gene matches. In DNA, the CDR3 is TGTGCCAGCAGCCAGGTAGCGGGGGGGTACAATGAGCAGTTCTTC. It specifies CASSQVAGGYNEQFF.

J is TRBJ2-7 and V is TRBV25-1; D is uncertain. V lost 5 bases, J lost 6 bases, and 8 bases lay in between. CDR3 size: 11 residues. Germline CDR1 MGHDK, CDR2 SYGVNS. The CDR3 is CASSLYGEQYF. CDR3 in DNA: TGTGCCAGCAGTCTCTATGGCGAGCAGTACTTC.

The chain is built from TRBV2 and TRBJ1-2; 7 bases are shared with TRBD1. V lost 5 bases, J lost 5 bases, and 5 bases stayed unmatched. There are 13 residues in the CDR3. Germline V CDR1 and CDR2: SNHLY, FYNNEI. The CDR3 spells CASSKGQWYGYTF. DNA of the CDR3: TGTGCCAGCAGTAAGGGACAGTGGTATGGCTACACCTTC. Based on the CDR3 plus reference TRBV2 and TRBJ1-2, the full variable domain is EPEVTQTPSHQVTQMGQEVILRCVPISNHLYFYWYRQILGQKVEFLVSFYNNEISEKSEIFDDQFSVERPDGSNFTLKIRSTKLEDSAMYFCASSKGQWYGYTFGSGTRLTVV.

This clonotype appeared a single time. This chain joins TRBV11-2 and TRBJ1-1; the D is unclear. Germline V gene data show CDR1 as SGHAT and CDR2 as FQNNGV. V lost 2 bases and J 0 bases, leaving 10 bases between the germline ends. The CDR3 covers 15 residues. CDR3 coding DNA: TGTGCCAGCAGCTTAAGTCGCGTCCTGAACACTGAAGCTTTCTTT. Translating it yields CASSLSRVLNTEAFF.

This clonotype showed up just a few times. V is TRBV5-1 and J is TRBJ2-7, with 10 bases aligning to TRBD2. V gave up 4 bases and J gave up 3 bases; unmatched junction bases: 7. Germline-derived CDR1 and CDR2 are SGHRS and YFSETQ. There are 15 residues in the CDR3. The CDR3 DNA reads TGCGCCAGCAGCATCGGACTAGCGGTCGTCTACGAGCAGTACTTC. Residues: CASSIGLAVVYEQYF.

V and J are TRBV6-2 or TRBV6-3 and TRBJ1-5; D gene ambiguous. Per germline, CDR1 MNHEY and CDR2 SVGEGT. The CDR3 length is 15 residues. Trimming removed 7 bases at V and 4 bases at J, with 17 bases between. CDR3 loop: CASIDAGFGNQPQHF. CDR3 DNA: TGTGCCAGCATCGATGCGGGGTTCGGGAATCAGCCCCAGCATTTT.

J is TRBJ2-7 and V is TRBV14, with D possibly being TRBD1 or TRBD2 (6 bases each). V was trimmed by 4 bases and J by 4 bases, leaving 17 bases between them. The CDR3 totals 15 residues. The germline V gene encodes CDR1 SGHDN and CDR2 FVKESK. The CDR3 spells CASSPLQGRSYEQYF. The CDR3 DNA reads TGTGCCAGCAGCCCCCTTCAGGGGAGGTCGTACGAGCAGTACTTC. Complete variable domain (other parts from reference TRBV14 and TRBJ2-7): EAGVTQFPSHSVIEKGQTVTLRCDPISGHDNLYWYRRVMGKEIKFLLHFVKESKQDESGMPNNRFLAERTGGTYSTLKVQPAELEDSGVYFCASSPLQGRSYEQYFGPGTRLTVT.

The chain uses TRBV3-1 and TRBJ1-6; D gene ambiguous. Between the trimmed V and J ends, which lost 1 base and 9 bases, there was a span of 13 bases. The CDR3 is 15 residues long. Looked up from germline, CDR1 is LGHDT and CDR2 is YNNKEL (reference sequence). CDR3 DNA sequence: TGTGCCAGCAGCCAAGTTCGAGTCTGGAGTTCACCCCTCCACTTT. This gives the protein CASSQVRVWSSPLHF.